A selection of T cell receptor beta chains follows, all from one sample in a study of blood T cell repertoires in COVID-19. Method: immunoSEQ multiplex PCR; TCRdb's copy keeps in-frame clones and lacks some. The sample holds about 380,000 clones, 90% seen once. The specimen was peripheral blood. These receptors were collected from a man between 18 and 35 years old with active or convalescent COVID-19. The CDR3 runs from the conserved cysteine through the conserved F or W. D genes are given only for firm matches. Some rows mark clone size as missing; the rest say once, few, many or name a class of expanded clone.

V gene	J gene	clone size	D gene	CDR3 DNA	CDR3 protein
TRBV29-1	TRBJ1-1	once	TRBD1	TGCAGCTCCTGGACAGGGCCAGAGAACACTGAAGCTTTCTTT	CSSWTGPENTEAFF
TRBV14	TRBJ2-7	-	-	TGTGCCAGCAGCCAAGATAGGGGTGTCTCCTACGAGCAGTACTTC	CASSQDRGVSYEQYF
TRBV6-1	TRBJ1-2	-	-	TGTGCCAGCAGTGAAGGGGGCGCGTATGGCTACACCTTC	CASSEGGAYGYTF
TRBV4-1	TRBJ2-7	-	-	TGCGCCAGCAGCCAAGGCTTGTACAGTCAGGAGCAGTACTTC	CASSQGLYSQEQYF
TRBV28	TRBJ2-7	-	TRBD1	TGTGCCAGCAGTTCGACAGGGAGCTCCTACGAGCAGTACTTC	CASSSTGSSYEQYF
TRBV19	TRBJ2-5	-	-	TGTGCCAGTAGTACGTCAGTGGCGGCAGAGACCCAGTACTTC	CASSTSVAAETQYF
TRBV6-5	TRBJ1-1	-	-	TGTGCCAGCAGTTACCACACAGTAGTAGGCGTCACTGAAGCTTTCTTT	CASSYHTVVGVTEAFF
TRBV5-1	TRBJ2-5	-	TRBD2	TGCGCCAGCAGCGGAGGGACTAGCGGGGGGCGGGCGGAGACCCAGTACTTC	CASSGGTSGGRAETQYF
TRBV19	TRBJ2-1	once	TRBD2	TGTGCCAGTAGTATCAGGCTAGCGGCCCTCCAAACTCAACGATACAATGAGCAGTTCTTC	CASSIRLAALQTQRYNEQFF
TRBV15	TRBJ2-2	-	-	TGTGCCACCAGCAGAGATTTAGGGGGCACCGGGGAGCTGTTTTTT	CATSRDLGGTGELFF
TRBV4-3	TRBJ1-1	few	TRBD1	TGCGCCAGCAGCCGCGACAGGGTAAGCACTGAAGCTTTCTTT	CASSRDRVSTEAFF
TRBV2	TRBJ2-2	-	TRBD1	TGTGCCAGCTCCGGGACAGGGGGCACCGGGGAGCTGTTTTTT	CASSGTGGTGELFF
TRBV6-1	TRBJ2-4	-	-	TGTGCCAGCAGTGAACTTCCAGGGGTCGCCAAAAACATTCAGTACTTC	CASSELPGVAKNIQYF
TRBV5-1	TRBJ1-1	-	-	TGCGCCAGCAGACGTGACAGAAACACTGAAGCTTTCTTT	CASRRDRNTEAFF
TRBV2	TRBJ1-5	-	TRBD1	TGTGCCAGCAGCCTCGACAGGGCTCGTAACCATCAGCCCCAGCATTTT	CASSLDRARNHQPQHF
TRBV28	TRBJ2-6	once	-	TGTGCCAGCCGGAGTTCCGGGGCCAACGTCCTGACTTTC	CASRSSGANVLTF
TRBV9	TRBJ2-1	-	TRBD2	TGTGCCAGCAGCCCGACTAGCGGGGGTTACAATGAGCAGTTCTTC	CASSPTSGGYNEQFF
TRBV28	TRBJ2-7	-	TRBD1	TGTGCCAGCAGCCTAGACAGGGTCTACGAGCAGTACTTC	CASSLDRVYEQYF
TRBV18	TRBJ1-1	-	-	TGTGCCAGCTCAGGAAGTTTCGGGGGGCTGAACACTGAAGCTTTCTTT	CASSGSFGGLNTEAFF
TRBV11-3	TRBJ1-6	-	-	TGTGCCAGCAGCTTAAGCGGACAGCAATTT	CASSLSGQQF
TRBV5-5	TRBJ2-7	-	TRBD1	TGTGCCGGCAGTTTTGCCGGGACAGGGGCCGCGACGGGGCAGTACTTC	CAGSFAGTGAATGQYF
TRBV28	TRBJ1-2	-	TRBD1	TGTGCCAGCAGTCCCCCCGACAGGGAAACCTATGGCTACACCTTC	CASSPPDRETYGYTF
TRBV27	TRBJ2-7	-	TRBD2	TGTGCCAGCAGTTTATACCCGAGCGGGAGGGCCTTCCACGAGCAGTACTTC	CASSLYPSGRAFHEQYF
TRBV12-3/TRBV12-4	TRBJ2-7	-	-	TGTGCCAGCAGTTTCAACTACGAGCAGTACTTC	CASSFNYEQYF
TRBV5-1	TRBJ1-1	once	-	TGCGCCAGCAGCTTGGCCGTTGCGACAGCAAAGAACACTGAAGCTTTCTTT	CASSLAVATAKNTEAFF
TRBV7-6	TRBJ2-1	-	TRBD2	TGTGCCAGCAGCTACCAGGGACTAGCGGCGATCTCCTACAATGAGCAGTTCTTC	CASSYQGLAAISYNEQFF
TRBV3-1/TRBV3-2	TRBJ2-7	-	TRBD1	TGTGCCAGCAGCCAAGTTCCGGGACAGGGGACCTACGAGCAGTACTTC	CASSQVPGQGTYEQYF
TRBV27	TRBJ1-2	-	-	TGTGCCAGCAGTCCTTTAGGGGAGGGCAGTGGCTACACCTTC	CASSPLGEGSGYTF
TRBV6-5	TRBJ1-3	-	TRBD1	TGTGCCAGCACCCCCACAGGGGCTGGAAACACCATATATTTT	CASTPTGAGNTIYF
TRBV28	TRBJ2-7	-	TRBD1	TGTGCCAGCAGTCTTTTAGGGGGCGTGTACGAGCAGTACTTC	CASSLLGGVYEQYF
TRBV4-3	TRBJ1-2	-	-	TGCGCCAGCAGCCAAGAGGGGGCAAATGGCTACACCTTC	CASSQEGANGYTF
TRBV2	TRBJ2-7	-	-	TGTGCCAGCACCCAGCGGATCTCCTACGAGCAGTACTTC	CASTQRISYEQYF
TRBV11-2	TRBJ2-7	few	-	TGTGCCAGCAGCCCGAGCTACGAGCAGTACTTC	CASSPSYEQYF
TRBV7-9	TRBJ2-1	-	TRBD1	TGTGCCAGCAGCGCGGACAGGGGGCTTATGTATGAGCAGTTCTTC	CASSADRGLMYEQFF
TRBV5-1	TRBJ1-1	-	-	TGCGCCAGCAGCTTGGCTGCGGGGATGAACACTGAAGCTTTCTTT	CASSLAAGMNTEAFF
TRBV5-6	TRBJ1-2	-	-	TGTGCCAGCAGCTTCATCCGGGGTCAGCCCGCCCCTAACTATGGCTACACCTTC	CASSFIRGQPAPNYGYTF
TRBV5-4	TRBJ2-5	-	-	TGTGCCAGCAGTAGGCGGCCCCCGGAGACCCAGTACTTC	CASSRRPPETQYF
TRBV5-1	TRBJ1-1	few	-	TGCGCCAGCAGCCCAGGGGAGAACACTGAAGCTTTCTTT	CASSPGENTEAFF
TRBV28	TRBJ1-2	-	TRBD1	TGTGCCAGCATCCCACCGCCGGGACAGGGTCAGATTGGCTACACCTTC	CASIPPPGQGQIGYTF
TRBV11-2	TRBJ1-1	-	-	TGTGCCAGCAGCTCGATCTCCAGAGGTATTTTCTTT	CASSSISRGIFF
TRBV27	TRBJ1-1	-	-	TGTGCCAGCAGTTTCACAATGAACACTGAAGCTTTCTTT	CASSFTMNTEAFF
TRBV14	TRBJ1-3	-	-	TGTGCCAGCAGCGCGGGTCAATCTGGAAACACCATATATTTT	CASSAGQSGNTIYF
TRBV19	TRBJ2-5	-	TRBD1	TGTGCCAGTGGGACAGGGGCCCAAGAGACCCAGTACTTC	CASGTGAQETQYF
TRBV6-5	TRBJ2-7	-	-	TGTGCCAGCAGTAATGACAGGTCCGAGCAGTACTTC	CASSNDRSEQYF
TRBV25-1	TRBJ2-7	-	TRBD1	TGTGCCAGCACCGGGACAGGGTCCTACGAGCAGTACTTC	CASTGTGSYEQYF
TRBV6-4	TRBJ2-3	-	TRBD2	TGTGCCAGCAGTGACGGTGCGGGAGGTAGCGTTGCGTATTTT	CASSDGAGGSVAYF
TRBV19	TRBJ1-3	few	-	TGTGCCAGTAAAGACAGACGCTCTGGAAACACCATATATTTT	CASKDRRSGNTIYF
TRBV6-6	TRBJ2-3	-	-	TGTGCCAGCAGTTCGTCCGGGATCTCTAGCACAGATACGCAGTATTTT	CASSSSGISSTDTQYF
TRBV11-2	TRBJ2-1	-	TRBD1	TGTGCCAGCAGCCCGACAGGGGACCTAATTGCCAATGAGCAGTTCTTC	CASSPTGDLIANEQFF
TRBV7-9	TRBJ1-1	-	-	TGTGCCAGCAGCTTAGTCGATTGGGGAGTCTCCCCTGAAGCTTTCTTT	CASSLVDWGVSPEAFF
TRBV6-5	TRBJ2-7	-	-	TGTGCCAGCAGTTACTCGTTCGGGGGAGCCCACGAGCAGTACTTC	CASSYSFGGAHEQYF
TRBV27	TRBJ2-1	-	TRBD2	TGTGCCAGCAGATCAGCGGGAGTGGGTAATAATGAGCAGTTCTTC	CASRSAGVGNNEQFF
TRBV19	TRBJ1-4	-	TRBD1	TGTGCCAGTAGTAAGACCTCGGACAGGGGGCTCTATAACGGGGGAGAAAAACTGTTTTTT	CASSKTSDRGLYNGGEKLFF
TRBV6-5	TRBJ1-4	few	-	TGTGCCAGCAGTTACTCAGCGGGGGCGGAAAATGAAAAACTGTTTTTT	CASSYSAGAENEKLFF